The subject of this entry is one T cell receptor beta chain. Antigen specificity is unknown. The CDR3 spans 15 residues. CDR1 is SGHTA, CDR2 FQGTGA, per germline. The junction had 4 bases not matched to a gene; V was cut back by 5 bases and J by 2 bases. This sample is part of a study of early T cells in non-severe SARS-CoV-2 infection. Study-wide points: Sequences matched to VDJdb favored anti-spike CD8 responses, while private and CD4 specificities were missed.

Individual cDNA molecules were tagged with unique molecular identifiers. TCRdb re-derived calls from the 5' RACE reads in MiXCR, one entry per CDR3 protein. The sample includes under 95,000 distinct CDR3 sequences, approximately 12% of them seen just once. The receptor comes from an adult who was a healthcare worker with PCR-confirmed SARS-CoV-2 infection or an uninfected control (not recorded which). The chain recombines TRBV7-3 with TRBJ2-1; TRBD2 agrees at 9 bases. The sequenced sample was whole blood. The CDR3 sequence: CASSLSGRAYNEQFF. The CDR3 coding sequence is TGTGCCAGCAGCCTTAGCGGGAGAGCCTACAATGAGCAGTTCTTC. Looking up the rest from reference TRBV7-3 and TRBJ2-1 gives the full variable domain: GAGVSQTPSNKVTEKGKYVELRCDPISGHTALYWYRQSLGQGPEFLIYFQGTGAADDSGLPNDRFFAVRPEGSVSTLKIQRTERGDSAVYLCASSLSGRAYNEQFFGPGTRLTVL.